Listed here are 6 T cell receptor beta chains from one sample, sequenced in a study of T cell responses to AZD1222 COVID-19 vaccine. The method was immunoSEQ multiplex PCR; TCRdb's version includes in-frame clones alone and lacks a portion of them. The top ten hold approximately 1.8% of the sample, which has 130,000 or so clones, roughly 90% seen once. The starting material was peripheral blood, obtained on day 0 of AZD1222 vaccination. These TCRs come from an adult in good health.

V usage is TRBV5-8 and J usage is TRBJ1-5; a weak D match, TRBD1 (6 bases). Germline lookup yields CDR1 SGHTS and CDR2 YDEGEE. This CDR3 has 18 amino acids. V was pared by 4 bases and J by 0 bases, with 20 bases between. The CDR3 DNA sequence: TGTGCCAGCAGCCTGGAAAGGGGGAATTCTTATAGCAATCAGCCCCAGCATTTT. Protein sequence: CASSLERGNSYSNQPQHF.

The chain combines TRBV25-1 with TRBJ1-1; tentatively, D is TRBD1 (5 bases). Germline lookup yields CDR1 MGHDK and CDR2 SYGVNS. The length of the CDR3 is 13 residues. V lost 4 bases and J 0 bases, leaving 6 bases between the germline ends. CDR3 amino acids: CASSGDLNTEAFF. Here the CDR3 DNA reads TGTGCCAGCAGTGGGGACTTGAACACTGAAGCTTTCTTT.

J is TRBJ2-7 and V is TRBV19, with TRBD1 matching 9 bases. The ends lost 6 bases at V and 3 bases at J; junction bases unmatched: 9. This CDR3 region has 15 residues. Germline assignment: CDR1 LNHDA and CDR2 SQIVND (reference sequence). The CDR3, as DNA: TGTGCCAGTAGAGCCCGGACAGGGGCCTTCTACGAGCAGTACTTC. Translating gives CASRARTGAFYEQYF.

The chain joins TRBV6-5 to TRBJ2-7; D might be TRBD2 (6 bases). V was pared by 10 bases and J by 3 bases, with 10 bases between. Germline V gene sequence: CDR1 MNHEY, CDR2 SVGAGI. The CDR3 runs to 11 residues. CDR3 nucleotides: TGTGCCATACGGCGGGGCTACGAGCAGTACTTC. Amino acids: CAIRRGYEQYF.

This chain uses TRBV12-3 or TRBV12-4 with TRBJ2-2; D unclear. With 7 bases removed from V and 10 bases from J, the gap between germline ends came to 10 bases. CDR3 size: 11 residues. The CDR3 loop reads CASNGQTELFF. CDR3 DNA sequence: TGTGCCAGCAACGGGCAGACGGAGCTGTTTTTT.

The chain has TRBV7-6 and TRBJ1-2; 10 bases map to TRBD1. The V gene end was trimmed by 5 bases and the J gene end by 4 bases; junction bases not matched to a gene: 7. This CDR3 is built from 15 residues. Germline V gene sequence: CDR1 SGHVS, CDR2 FNYEAQ. CDR3 in DNA: TGTGCCAGCAGCCCACAGACAGGGGGCGCCTATGGCTACACCTTC. Translation gives CASSPQTGGAYGYTF.